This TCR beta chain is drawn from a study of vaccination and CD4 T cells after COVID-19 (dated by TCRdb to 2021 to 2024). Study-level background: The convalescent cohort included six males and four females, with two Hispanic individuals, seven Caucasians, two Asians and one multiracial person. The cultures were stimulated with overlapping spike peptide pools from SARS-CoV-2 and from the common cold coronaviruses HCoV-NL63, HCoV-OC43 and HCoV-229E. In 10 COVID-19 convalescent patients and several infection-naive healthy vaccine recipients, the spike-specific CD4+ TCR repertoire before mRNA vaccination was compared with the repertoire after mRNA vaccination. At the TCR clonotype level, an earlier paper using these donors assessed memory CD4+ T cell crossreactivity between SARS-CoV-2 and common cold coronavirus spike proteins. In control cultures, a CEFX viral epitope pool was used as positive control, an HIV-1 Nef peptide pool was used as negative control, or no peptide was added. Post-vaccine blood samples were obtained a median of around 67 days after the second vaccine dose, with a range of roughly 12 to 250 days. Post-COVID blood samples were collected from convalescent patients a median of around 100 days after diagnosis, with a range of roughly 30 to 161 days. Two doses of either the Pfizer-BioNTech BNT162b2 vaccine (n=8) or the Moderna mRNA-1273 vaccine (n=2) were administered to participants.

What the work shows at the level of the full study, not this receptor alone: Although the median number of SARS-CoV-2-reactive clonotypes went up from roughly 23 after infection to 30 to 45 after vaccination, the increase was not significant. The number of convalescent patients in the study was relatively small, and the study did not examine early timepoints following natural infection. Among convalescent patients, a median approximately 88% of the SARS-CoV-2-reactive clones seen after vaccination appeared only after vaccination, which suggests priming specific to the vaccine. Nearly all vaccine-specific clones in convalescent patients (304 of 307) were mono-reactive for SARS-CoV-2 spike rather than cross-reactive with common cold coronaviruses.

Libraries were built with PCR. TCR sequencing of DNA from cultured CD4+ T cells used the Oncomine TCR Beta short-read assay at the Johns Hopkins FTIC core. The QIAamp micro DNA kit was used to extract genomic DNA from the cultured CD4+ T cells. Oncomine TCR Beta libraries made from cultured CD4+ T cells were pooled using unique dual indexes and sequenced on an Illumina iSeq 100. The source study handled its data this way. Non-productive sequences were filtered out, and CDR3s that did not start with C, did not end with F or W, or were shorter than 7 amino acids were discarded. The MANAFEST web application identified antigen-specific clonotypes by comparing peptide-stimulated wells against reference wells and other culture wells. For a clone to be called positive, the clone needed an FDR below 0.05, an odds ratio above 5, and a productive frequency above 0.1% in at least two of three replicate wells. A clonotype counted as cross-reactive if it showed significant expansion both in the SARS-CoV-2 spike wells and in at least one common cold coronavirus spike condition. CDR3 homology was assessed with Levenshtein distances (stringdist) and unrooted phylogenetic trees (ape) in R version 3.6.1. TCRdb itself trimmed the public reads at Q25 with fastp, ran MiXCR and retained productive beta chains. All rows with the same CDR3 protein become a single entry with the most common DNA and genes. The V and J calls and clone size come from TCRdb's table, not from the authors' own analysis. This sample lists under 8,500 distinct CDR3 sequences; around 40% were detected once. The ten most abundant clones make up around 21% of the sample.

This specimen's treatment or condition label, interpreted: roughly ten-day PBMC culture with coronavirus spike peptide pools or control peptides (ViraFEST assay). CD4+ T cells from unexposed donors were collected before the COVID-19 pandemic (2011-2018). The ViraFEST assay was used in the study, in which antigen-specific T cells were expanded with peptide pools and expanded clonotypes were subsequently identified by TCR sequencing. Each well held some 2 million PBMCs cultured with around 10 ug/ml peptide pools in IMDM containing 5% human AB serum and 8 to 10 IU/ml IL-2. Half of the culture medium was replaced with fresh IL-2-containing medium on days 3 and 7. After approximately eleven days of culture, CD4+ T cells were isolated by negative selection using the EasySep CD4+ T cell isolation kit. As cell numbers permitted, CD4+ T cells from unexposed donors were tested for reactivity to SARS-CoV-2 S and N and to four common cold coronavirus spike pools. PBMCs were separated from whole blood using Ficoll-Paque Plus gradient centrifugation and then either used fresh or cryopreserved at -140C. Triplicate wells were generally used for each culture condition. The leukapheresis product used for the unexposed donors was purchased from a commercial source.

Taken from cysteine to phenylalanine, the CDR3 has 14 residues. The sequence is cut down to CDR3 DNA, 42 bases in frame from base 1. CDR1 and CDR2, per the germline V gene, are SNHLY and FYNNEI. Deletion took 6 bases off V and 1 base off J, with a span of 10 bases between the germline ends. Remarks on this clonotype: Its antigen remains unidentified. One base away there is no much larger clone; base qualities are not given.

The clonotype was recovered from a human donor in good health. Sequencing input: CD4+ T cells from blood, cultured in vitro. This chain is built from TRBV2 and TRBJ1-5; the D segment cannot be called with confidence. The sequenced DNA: TGTGCCAGCAGGGAGATGGGCAGCAATCAGCCCCAGCATTTT. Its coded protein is CASREMGSNQPQHF.